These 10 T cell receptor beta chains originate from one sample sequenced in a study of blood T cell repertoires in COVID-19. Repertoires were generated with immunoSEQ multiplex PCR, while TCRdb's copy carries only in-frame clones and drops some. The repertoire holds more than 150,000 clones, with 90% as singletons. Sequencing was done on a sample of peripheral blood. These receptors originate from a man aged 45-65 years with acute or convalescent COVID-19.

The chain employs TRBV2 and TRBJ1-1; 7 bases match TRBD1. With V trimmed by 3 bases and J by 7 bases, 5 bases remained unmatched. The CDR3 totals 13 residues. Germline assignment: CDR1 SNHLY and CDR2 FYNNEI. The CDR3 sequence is CASSDRGMDEAFF. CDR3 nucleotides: TGTGCCAGCAGTGACAGGGGGATGGATGAAGCTTTCTTT.

The CDR3 bases are TGTGCCAGCAGCTTGGGGCTAGCGGCTCAAGAGACCCAGTACTTC. It encodes CASSLGLAAQETQYF. The chain links TRBV5-4 to TRBJ2-5, with 7 bases aligning to TRBD2. This CDR3 spans 15 amino acids. The germline V gene has CDR1 SGHNT and CDR2 YYREEE (reference sequence). V gave up 0 bases and J gave up 2 bases; unmatched junction bases: 4.

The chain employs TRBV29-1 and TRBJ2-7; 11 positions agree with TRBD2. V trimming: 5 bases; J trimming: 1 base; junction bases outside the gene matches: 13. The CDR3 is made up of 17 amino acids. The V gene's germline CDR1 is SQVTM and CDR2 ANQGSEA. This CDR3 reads CSVKGLAGLWPSYEQYF. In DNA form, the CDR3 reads TGCAGCGTTAAAGGACTAGCGGGCCTCTGGCCTTCCTACGAGCAGTACTTC.

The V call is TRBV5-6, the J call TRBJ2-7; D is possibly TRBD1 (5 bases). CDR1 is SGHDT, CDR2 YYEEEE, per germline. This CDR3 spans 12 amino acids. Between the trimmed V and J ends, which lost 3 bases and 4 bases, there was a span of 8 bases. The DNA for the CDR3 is TGTGCCAGCAGCTATACAGGATACGAGCAGTACTTC. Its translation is CASSYTGYEQYF.

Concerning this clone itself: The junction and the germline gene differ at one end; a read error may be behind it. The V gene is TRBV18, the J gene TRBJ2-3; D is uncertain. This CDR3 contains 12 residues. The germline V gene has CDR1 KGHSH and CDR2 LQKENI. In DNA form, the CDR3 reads TGTGCCAGCTCACCACTGTCAGATGCGCAGTATTTT. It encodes CASSPLSDAQYF.

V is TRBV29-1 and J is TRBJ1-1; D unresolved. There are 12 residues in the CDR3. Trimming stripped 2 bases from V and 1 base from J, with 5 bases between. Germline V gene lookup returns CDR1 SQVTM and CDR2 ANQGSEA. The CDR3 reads CSVEYRNTEAFF. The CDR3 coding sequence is TGCAGCGTTGAATACAGGAACACTGAAGCTTTCTTT.

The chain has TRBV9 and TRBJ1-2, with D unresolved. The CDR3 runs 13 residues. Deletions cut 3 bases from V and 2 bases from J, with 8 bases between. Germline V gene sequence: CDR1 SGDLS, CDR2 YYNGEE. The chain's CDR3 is CASSEDGNYGYTF. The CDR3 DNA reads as TGTGCCAGCAGCGAAGATGGCAACTATGGCTACACCTTC.

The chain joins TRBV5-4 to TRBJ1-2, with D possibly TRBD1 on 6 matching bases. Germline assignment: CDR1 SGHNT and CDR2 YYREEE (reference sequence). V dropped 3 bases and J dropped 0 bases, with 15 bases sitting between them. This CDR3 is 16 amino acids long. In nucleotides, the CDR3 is TGTGCCAGCAGCTCCGCGGCCGGACAGTCTAACTATGGCTACACCTTC. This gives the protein CASSSAAGQSNYGYTF.

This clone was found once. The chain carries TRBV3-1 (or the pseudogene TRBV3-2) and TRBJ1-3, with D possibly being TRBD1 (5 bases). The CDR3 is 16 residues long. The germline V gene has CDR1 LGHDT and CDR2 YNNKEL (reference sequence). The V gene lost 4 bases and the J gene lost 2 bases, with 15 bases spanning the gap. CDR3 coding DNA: TGTGCCAGCAGCCCGAGCGGGGACCTCGCTGGAAACACCATATATTTT. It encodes CASSPSGDLAGNTIYF.

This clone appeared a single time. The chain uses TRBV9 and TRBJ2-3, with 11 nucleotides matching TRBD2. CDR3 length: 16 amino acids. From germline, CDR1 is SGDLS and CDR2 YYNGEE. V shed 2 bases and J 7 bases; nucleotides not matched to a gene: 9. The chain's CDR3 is CASSVKVAGGPHTQYF. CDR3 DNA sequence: TGTGCCAGCAGCGTTAAGGTAGCGGGGGGGCCACATACGCAGTATTTT.